This T cell receptor beta chain was captured by sequencing in a study of T cells expressing NK-cell markers. Study information: Sorted CD3+CD56+NKG2C+, CD3+CD56+NKG2C- and CD3+CD56-NKG2C+ T cells supplied TCR beta repertoires. Out of eight donors sequenced, seven tested HCMV-seropositive and the remaining one seronegative. The study's findings and limits: The same clonotypes also predominated in the CD3+CD56-NKG2C+ fraction of several donors. Dominant NKG2C+ clonotype frequencies of about 1.0-8% of CD8+ T cells were measured in over 5 donors.

A note on this clonotype: As yet, its antigen is unknown.

TCRdb reprocessed the 5' RACE reads and reports one entry per CDR3 protein, with no DNA. Its table lists about 260,000 distinct CDR3 sequences. This clonotype was sampled from a man aged 18 to 30 in good health. Input material: blood T cells: a sorted CD56 or NKG2C T cell subset, CD4+ or CD8+ T cells, or bulk PBMC T cells (not recorded which).

This CDR3 is CSGSTRTTWGDGYTF. The chain uses TRBV29-1 and TRBJ1-2; checking the TCRdb D call of TRBD1 is not possible without DNA. CDR1 is SQVTM and CDR2 is ANQGSEA in the germline V gene. The CDR3 loop spans 15 amino acids. Variable domain in full (rest from reference TRBV29-1 and TRBJ1-2): SAVISQKPSRDICQRGTSLTIQCQVDSQVTMMFWYRQQPGQSLTLIATANQGSEATYESGFVIDKFPISRPNLTFSTLTVSNMSPEDSSIYLCSGSTRTTWGDGYTFGSGTRLTVV.